Below are 10 T cell receptor beta chains sequenced from a single sample in a study of T cell responses to AZD1222 COVID-19 vaccine. Here immunoSEQ multiplex PCR was the method, and the copy in TCRdb shows in-frame clones only, minus some. Of 200,000 to 250,000 clones in the sample, roughly 94% were seen once. The material sequenced was peripheral blood, taken 28 days after the second dose of the MenACWY control vaccine. All receptors come from an adult who received the MenACWY meningococcal vaccine as a control.

This clone was observed a handful of times. The chain has TRBV6-1 and TRBJ1-5; possibly TRBD1 for D (5 bases). Trimming removed 2 bases at V and 4 bases at J, with 12 bases between. There are 15 residues in the CDR3. Germline CDR1 and CDR2: MNHNS and SASEGT. In nucleotides, the CDR3 is TGTGCCAGCAGTGAAAGGGGTTTAGTGAATCAGCCCCAGCATTTT. Its protein is CASSERGLVNQPQHF.

J is TRBJ1-3 and V is TRBV19; no clear D gene. V lost 9 bases to trimming and J lost 4 bases, with 16 bases between them. CDR3 length: 14 amino acids. The germline CDR1 and CDR2 sequences are LNHDA and SQIVND (reference sequence). CDR3 nucleotide sequence: TGTGCCAGCAGCACCGGGAACCAAGGAAACACCATATATTTT. This sequence encodes CASSTGNQGNTIYF.

The chain employs TRBV12-3 or TRBV12-4 and TRBJ1-6; no firm D call. V dropped 5 bases and J dropped 8 bases, with 10 bases sitting between them. The CDR3 is made up of 13 amino acids. This chain's CDR3 is CASSRIFDSPLHF. DNA for the CDR3: TGTGCCAGCAGTAGGATCTTCGATTCACCCCTCCACTTT.

V gene TRBV19 combines with J gene TRBJ1-2, with D unresolved. The germline V gene has CDR1 LNHDA and CDR2 SQIVND (reference sequence). Trimming removed 3 bases at V and 3 bases at J, with 11 bases between. The CDR3 spans 14 residues. The CDR3 loop reads CASSISEGHYGYTF. The DNA of the CDR3 is TGTGCCAGTAGTATCTCCGAGGGCCACTATGGCTACACCTTC.

The chain recombines TRBV7-2 with TRBJ2-3; no reliable D call. CDR3 size: 15 residues. CDR1 is SGHTA and CDR2 is FQGNSA in the germline V gene. The V end lost 1 base, the J end lost 1 base, and 9 bases lay between the germline ends. The CDR3: CASSLEGWGTDTQYF. The DNA for the CDR3 is TGTGCCAGCAGCTTAGAAGGGTGGGGCACAGATACGCAGTATTTT.

CDR3 residues: CASRSGREQFF. The CDR3 DNA reads TGTGCCAGCCGTAGCGGGAGGGAGCAGTTCTTC. The rearrangement links TRBV27 to TRBJ2-1, with 10 bases fitting TRBD2. Trimming removed 8 bases from V and 10 bases from J; junction bases left unmatched: 2. The CDR3 contains 11 residues. Looked up from germline, CDR1 is MNHEY and CDR2 is SMNVEV (reference sequence).

The V call is TRBV27, the J call TRBJ1-6; D possibly corresponds to TRBD1 (6 bases). The germline gives CDR1 MNHEY, CDR2 SMNVEV (reference sequence). The CDR3 spans 14 residues. V dropped 7 bases and J dropped 8 bases, with 15 bases sitting between them. The CDR3 nucleotides are TGTGCCAGCACCGAGGGGGGGGGCCATTCACCCCTCCACTTT. Residues: CASTEGGGHSPLHF.

The chain uses TRBV28 and TRBJ1-2; 7 positions agree with TRBD1. Germline assignment: CDR1 MDHEN and CDR2 SYDVKM. Trimming cost V 6 bases and J 5 bases; bases outside gene matches: 3. The length of the CDR3 is 12 residues. The CDR3 DNA reads TGTGCCAGCAGGAAACAGGGGTATGGCTACACCTTC. It yields the protein CASRKQGYGYTF.

The chain is built from TRBV14 and TRBJ1-1; D is unresolved. Germline values: CDR1 SGHDN, CDR2 FVKESK. Deletions cut 0 bases from V and 7 bases from J, with 3 bases between. The CDR3 has 11 residues. CDR3 bases: TGTGCCAGCAGCCAAGATCTTGAAGCTTTCTTT. Its translation: CASSQDLEAFF. The full variable domain, with the rest looked up from reference TRBV14 and TRBJ1-1, is EAGVTQFPSHSVIEKGQTVTLRCDPISGHDNLYWYRRVMGKEIKFLLHFVKESKQDESGMPNNRFLAERTGGTYSTLKVQPAELEDSGVYFCASSQDLEAFFGQGTRLTVV.

The J gene is TRBJ2-1, the V gene TRBV5-6; 8 bases are a match to TRBD1. J lost 4 bases, V lost 0 bases, and 3 bases had no gene match. This CDR3 contains 15 residues. The germline gives CDR1 SGHDT, CDR2 YYEEEE. The CDR3 DNA follows: TGTGCCAGCAGCTTGGGGACAGGGAAATACAATGAGCAGTTCTTC. This translates into CASSLGTGKYNEQFF.